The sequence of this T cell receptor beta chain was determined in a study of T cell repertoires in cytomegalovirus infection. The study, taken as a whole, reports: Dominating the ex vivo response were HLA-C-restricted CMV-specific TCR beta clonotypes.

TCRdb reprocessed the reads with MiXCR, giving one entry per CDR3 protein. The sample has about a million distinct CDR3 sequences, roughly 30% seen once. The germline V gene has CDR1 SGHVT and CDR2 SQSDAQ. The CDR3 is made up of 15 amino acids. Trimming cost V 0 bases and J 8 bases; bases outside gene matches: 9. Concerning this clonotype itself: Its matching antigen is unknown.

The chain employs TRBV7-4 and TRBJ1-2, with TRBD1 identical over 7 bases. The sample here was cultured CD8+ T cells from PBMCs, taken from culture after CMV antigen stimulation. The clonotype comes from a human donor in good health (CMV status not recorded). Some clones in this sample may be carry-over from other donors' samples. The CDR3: CASSLANRGDAGYTF. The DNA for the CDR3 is TGTGCCAGCAGCTTAGCGAACAGGGGCGATGCCGGCTACACCTTC. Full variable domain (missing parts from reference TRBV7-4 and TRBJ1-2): GAGVSQSPRYKVAKRGRDVALRCDSISGHVTLYWYRQTLGQGSEVLTYSQSDAQRDKSGRPSGRFSAERPERSVSTLKIQRTEQGDSAVYLCASSLANRGDAGYTFGSGTRLTVV.